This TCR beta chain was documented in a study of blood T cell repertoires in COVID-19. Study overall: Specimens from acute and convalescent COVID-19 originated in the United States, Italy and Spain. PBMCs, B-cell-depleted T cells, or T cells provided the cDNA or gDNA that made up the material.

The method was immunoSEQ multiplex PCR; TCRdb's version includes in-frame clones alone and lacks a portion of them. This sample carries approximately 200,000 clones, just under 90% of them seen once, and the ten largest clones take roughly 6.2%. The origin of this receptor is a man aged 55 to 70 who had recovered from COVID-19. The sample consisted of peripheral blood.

The CDR3 reads CASSPRTVLYGYTF. In DNA form, the CDR3 reads TGTGCCAGCAGCCCCCGGACAGTTTTATATGGCTACACCTTC. The rearrangement joins TRBV7-8 to TRBJ1-2; possible D gene TRBD1, 6 bases. Germline V lookup: CDR1 SGHVS, CDR2 FQNEAQ. The germline V and J ends were trimmed by 5 bases and 5 bases, with 15 bases remaining between them. This CDR3 has 14 amino acids. The whole variable domain, remainder taken from reference TRBV7-8 and TRBJ1-2, is GAGVSQSPRYKVAKRGQDVALRCDPISGHVSLFWYQQALGQGPEFLTYFQNEAQLDKSGLPSDRFFAERPEGSVSTLKIQRTQQEDSAVYLCASSPRTVLYGYTFGSGTRLTVV.